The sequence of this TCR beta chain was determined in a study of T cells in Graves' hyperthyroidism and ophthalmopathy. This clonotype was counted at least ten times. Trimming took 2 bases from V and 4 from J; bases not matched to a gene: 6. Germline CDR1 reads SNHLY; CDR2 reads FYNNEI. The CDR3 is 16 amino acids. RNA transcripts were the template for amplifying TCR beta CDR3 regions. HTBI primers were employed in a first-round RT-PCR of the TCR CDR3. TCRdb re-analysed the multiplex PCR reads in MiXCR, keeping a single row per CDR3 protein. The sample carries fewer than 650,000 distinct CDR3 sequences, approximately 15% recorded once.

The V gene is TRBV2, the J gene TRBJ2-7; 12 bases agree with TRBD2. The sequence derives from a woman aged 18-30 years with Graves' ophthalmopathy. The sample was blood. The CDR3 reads CASSERLAGDRYEQYF. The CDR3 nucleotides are TGTGCCAGCAGTGAAAGACTAGCGGGAGATCGATACGAGCAGTACTTC.